Below, 20 T cell receptor beta chains from the same sample are listed, as sequenced in a study of T cell changes during pregnancy in multiple sclerosis. Sequencing was performed with immunoSEQ multiplex PCR; in TCRdb, only in-frame clones are kept and a portion is missing. The sample has about 79,000 clones, over 85% seen once. The input for sequencing was peripheral blood, taken in the second trimester of pregnancy. The receptor set was obtained from a female donor in good health, enrolled as a control in a pregnancy study.

The gene calls are TRBV11-2 and TRBJ1-1; D is uncertain. The ends were cut back, 2 bases at V and 1 base at J, with 5 bases in the middle. CDR3 size: 13 residues. CDR1 and CDR2 from the germline V gene are SGHAT and FQNNGV. The DNA of the CDR3 is TGTGCCAGCAGCTTACGGGAGAACACTGAAGCTTTCTTT. The encoded protein is CASSLRENTEAFF.

The V and J genes are TRBV7-6 and TRBJ2-7, with D maybe TRBD1 (5 bases). With 8 bases removed from V and 2 bases from J, the gap between germline ends came to 13 bases. The CDR3 extends over 13 amino acids. CDR1 and CDR2 from the germline V gene are SGHVS and FNYEAQ. CDR3 residues: CASDAGSAYEQYF. The CDR3 DNA reads as TGTGCCAGCGATGCAGGGTCGGCCTACGAGCAGTACTTC.

This clone has just one count. The chain recombines TRBV10-3 with TRBJ2-1; TRBD1 might be the D (6 bases). V was trimmed by 6 bases and J by 0 bases, leaving 12 bases between them. Per the germline V gene, CDR1 is ENHRY and CDR2 is SYGVKD. This CDR3 is 15 amino acids long. The CDR3 protein is CAIRDPRGSYNEQFF. CDR3 in DNA: TGTGCCATCAGGGACCCCAGGGGCTCCTACAATGAGCAGTTCTTC.

J is TRBJ1-5 and V is TRBV7-3, with TRBD1 matching 9 bases. This CDR3 has 17 residues. V was pared by 6 bases and J by 3 bases, with 12 bases of the junction left unmatched. Germline V gives CDR1 SGHTA, CDR2 FQGTGA. CDR3 residues: CASRSFVGDRDNQPQHF. The CDR3 nucleotides read TGTGCCAGCAGGAGTTTTGTAGGGGACAGGGACAATCAGCCCCAGCATTTT. The full variable domain, with the rest looked up from reference TRBV7-3 and TRBJ1-5, is GAGVSQTPSNKVTEKGKYVELRCDPISGHTALYWYRQSLGQGPEFLIYFQGTGAADDSGLPNDRFFAVRPEGSVSTLKIQRTERGDSAVYLCASRSFVGDRDNQPQHFGDGTRLSIL.

The chain joins TRBV25-1 to TRBJ1-1; D might be TRBD1 (6 bases). The CDR3 sequence is 14 residues long. V was clipped by 4 bases and J by 5 bases, with 14 bases between them. CDR1 is MGHDK, CDR2 SYGVNS, per germline. The CDR3 region has the DNA TGTGCCAGCAGTGTACAGGGATTTTGGACTGAAGCTTTCTTT. This translates into CASSVQGFWTEAFF.

The chain recombines TRBV7-6 with TRBJ2-7; 8 nucleotides agree with TRBD1. The CDR3 totals 12 residues. Unmatched junction bases numbered 6, after V lost 8 bases and J lost 6 bases. Looked up from germline, CDR1 is SGHVS and CDR2 is FNYEAQ. The CDR3 DNA reads TGTGCCAGCCGCGGACAGGGAGGCGAGCAGTACTTC. As protein: CASRGQGGEQYF.

J is TRBJ1-2 and V is TRBV6-6; 8 nucleotides align to TRBD1. Germline CDR1 MNHNY, CDR2 SVGAGI (reference sequence). This CDR3 region has 14 residues. V lost 7 bases and J lost 2; bases outside the gene matches: 6. CDR3 DNA sequence: TGTGCCAGCATCCGGACAGGGACCAACTATGGCTACACCTTC. The encoded protein is CASIRTGTNYGYTF.

The rearrangement uses TRBV5-1 and TRBJ2-3; the match to TRBD2 covers 7 bases. Germline assignment: CDR1 SGHRS and CDR2 YFSETQ. The CDR3 extends over 14 amino acids. V shed 4 bases, J shed 6 bases, and the junction held 8 bases outside the gene matches. CDR3 sequence: CASSPGRVQDTQYF. CDR3 coding DNA: TGCGCCAGCAGCCCAGGGAGGGTCCAGGATACGCAGTATTTT.

V gene TRBV7-3 combines with J gene TRBJ2-3; 8 nucleotides agree with TRBD2. Looked up from germline, CDR1 is SGHTA and CDR2 is FQGTGA. V was clipped by 5 bases and J by 5 bases; unmatched bases: 12. The CDR3 loop spans 16 amino acids. CDR3 region: CASSLMAGGSGDTQYF. Written as DNA, the CDR3 is TGTGCCAGCAGCCTGATGGCGGGGGGATCCGGAGATACGCAGTATTTT.

This clone occurred once. The chain couples TRBV10-3 to TRBJ1-2; a possible D gene is TRBD1 (6 bases). V was shortened by 6 bases and J by 8 bases, with 19 bases between the two germline ends. Germline CDR1 is ENHRY and CDR2 is SYGVKD. This CDR3 is 14 amino acids long. CDR3 DNA: TGTGCCATCAGCCCGTTCCAGGGGCTGGAGGGCTACACCTTC. Protein sequence: CAISPFQGLEGYTF.

The rearrangement uses TRBV2 and TRBJ2-7; D might be TRBD1 (6 bases). The CDR3 has 13 amino acids. Looked up from germline, CDR1 is SNHLY and CDR2 is FYNNEI. V was shortened by 5 bases and J by 4 bases, with 12 bases between the two germline ends. The CDR3 DNA follows: TGTGCCAGCAGTCTAGAACAGGGTTACGAGCAGTACTTC. Amino acids: CASSLEQGYEQYF.

CDR3 DNA: TGTGCCAGCAGCTTAGGGGACAGCCGGAGATCCTACGAGCAGTACTTC. Its translation is CASSLGDSRRSYEQYF. J is TRBJ2-7 and V is TRBV7-2; 7 bases align to TRBD1. The ends lost 1 base at V and 1 base at J; junction bases unmatched: 7. CDR1 SGHTA and CDR2 FQGNSA come from the germline V gene. This CDR3 contains 16 residues.

The chain is built from TRBV4-2 and TRBJ1-5, with D possibly matching TRBD1 (5 bases). Germline values: CDR1 LGHNA, CDR2 YNFKEQ. With 1 base removed from V and 7 bases from J, the gap between germline ends came to 14 bases. The CDR3 runs to 15 residues. The CDR3 DNA is TGTGCCAGCAGCCAAGTAGGGAGGGCAGGGCAGCCCCAGCATTTT. Translated: CASSQVGRAGQPQHF.

The chain employs TRBV19 and TRBJ2-2; D might be TRBD1 (6 bases). The CDR3 is 16 amino acids. The germline V and J ends were trimmed by 5 bases and 0 bases, with 13 bases remaining between them. Germline CDR1 and CDR2: LNHDA and SQIVND (reference sequence). The DNA for the CDR3 is TGTGCCAGTAGTCATACAGGGAAGACGAACACCGGGGAGCTGTTTTTT. Translating gives CASSHTGKTNTGELFF.

Written as DNA, the CDR3 is TGTGCTAGTGGTTTGGTGGTGACACCAGATAGCAATCAGCCCCAGCATTTT. Its protein product is CASGLVVTPDSNQPQHF. The chain carries TRBV12-5 and TRBJ1-5; D not certain. The germline V and J ends were trimmed by 0 bases and 0 bases, with 12 bases remaining between them. The CDR3 has 17 residues. Germline values: CDR1 LGHNT, CDR2 FRNRAP.

J is TRBJ2-1 and V is TRBV6-5; 7 bases are a match to TRBD2. The CDR3 length is 14 residues. The germline V gene encodes CDR1 MNHEY and CDR2 SVGAGI. J gave up 6 bases and V 4 bases, and 6 bases lay outside the gene matches. Written as DNA, the CDR3 is TGTGCCAGCAGTTCCGTCGGGGGGTTCAATGAGCAGTTCTTC. Residues: CASSSVGGFNEQFF.

This clone showed up just a few times. The rearrangement uses TRBV10-1 and TRBJ1-6; TRBD1 might be the D (6 bases). Germline V lookup: CDR1 WNHNN, CDR2 SYGVQD (reference sequence). The CDR3 runs 14 residues. The V gene lost 7 bases and the J gene lost 9 bases, with 16 bases spanning the gap. The CDR3 loop is CASTPTGLASPLHF. The DNA for the CDR3 is TGCGCCAGCACCCCCACAGGGCTGGCTTCACCCCTCCACTTT.

V gene TRBV5-4 combines with J gene TRBJ2-1; D is ambiguous. The CDR3 contains 15 residues. The V end lost 0 bases, the J end lost 6 bases, and 13 bases lay between the germline ends. Germline V gene sequence: CDR1 SGHNT, CDR2 YYREEE (reference sequence). The CDR3 region has the DNA TGTGCCAGCAGCTTGGCTCCCACCCCGGGCAATGAGCAGTTCTTC. Translated: CASSLAPTPGNEQFF.

V and J are TRBV19 and TRBJ1-5; 10 positions match TRBD1. CDR1 is LNHDA and CDR2 is SQIVND in the germline V gene (reference sequence). This CDR3 spans 15 amino acids. The junction had 13 bases not matched to a gene; V was cut back by 8 bases and J by 9 bases. The CDR3 DNA reads as TGTGCCAGTGCAAGGGACAGGGGCCGCTTGGGGCCCCAGCATTTT. Its translation is CASARDRGRLGPQHF. The whole variable domain, filled in from reference TRBV19 and TRBJ1-5, reads DGGITQSPKYLFRKEGQNVTLSCEQNLNHDAMYWYRQDPGQGLRLIYYSQIVNDFQKGDIAEGYSVSREKKESFPLTVTSAQKNPTAFYLCASARDRGRLGPQHFGDGTRLSIL.

The chain joins TRBV5-6 to TRBJ2-2; D not certain. The CDR3 is made up of 16 amino acids. Trimming took 0 bases from V and 1 from J, leaving 10 bases between them. Germline-derived CDR1 and CDR2 are SGHDT and YYEEEE. The CDR3 DNA reads as TGTGCCAGCAGCTTGGTACATAAAGTGAACACCGGGGAGCTGTTTTTT. It encodes CASSLVHKVNTGELFF. Full variable domain (outside the CDR3, taken from reference TRBV5-6 and TRBJ2-2): DAGVTQSPTHLIKTRGQQVTLRCSPKSGHDTVSWYQQALGQGPQFIFQYYEEEERQRGNFPDRFSGHQFPNYSSELNVNALLLGDSALYLCASSLVHKVNTGELFFGEGSRLTVL.